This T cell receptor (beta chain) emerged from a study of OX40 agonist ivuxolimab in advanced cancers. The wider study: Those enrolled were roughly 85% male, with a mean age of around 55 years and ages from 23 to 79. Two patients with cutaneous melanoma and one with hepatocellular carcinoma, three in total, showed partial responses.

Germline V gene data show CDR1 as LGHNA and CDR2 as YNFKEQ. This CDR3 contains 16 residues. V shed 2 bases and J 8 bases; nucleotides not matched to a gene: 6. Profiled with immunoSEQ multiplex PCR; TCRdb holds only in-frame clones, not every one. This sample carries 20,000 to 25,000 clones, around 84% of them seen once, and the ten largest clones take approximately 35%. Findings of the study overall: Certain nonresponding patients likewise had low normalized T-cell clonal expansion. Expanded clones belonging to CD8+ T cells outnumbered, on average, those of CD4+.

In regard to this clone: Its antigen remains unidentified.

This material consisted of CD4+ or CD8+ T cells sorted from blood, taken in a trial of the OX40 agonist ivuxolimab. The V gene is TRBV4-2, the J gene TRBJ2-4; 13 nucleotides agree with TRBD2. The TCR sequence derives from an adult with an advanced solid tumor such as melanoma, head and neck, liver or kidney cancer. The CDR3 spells CASSQKLAGGPDIQYF. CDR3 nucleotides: TGTGCCAGCAGCCAAAAACTAGCGGGAGGGCCGGACATTCAGTACTTC.